Sequencing of this T cell receptor (beta chain) was carried out in a study of blood T cell repertoires in COVID-19. Generated by immunoSEQ multiplex PCR, the TCRdb table keeps only in-frame clones and is missing some. The table shows hundreds of thousands of clones, with roughly 80% occurring only once. The germline V gene has CDR1 SGHNT and CDR2 YENEEA. Unmatched junction bases numbered 3, after V lost 4 bases and J lost 2 bases. CDR3 length: 15 amino acids. The clonotype was recovered from a woman of 80 years or more with acute or convalescent COVID-19. The sequenced sample was peripheral blood. The chain joins TRBV11-3 to TRBJ2-1; 9 bases are a match to TRBD2. The CDR3 protein is CASSSLAGPYNEQFF. The DNA for the CDR3 is TGTGCCAGCAGCTCCCTAGCGGGGCCCTACAATGAGCAGTTCTTC.